This T cell receptor (beta chain) stems from a study of cytomegalovirus exposure and HLA in healthy donors. Study-wide points: When analyzed later, a missense DCLRE1C variant was found to be linked to TCR beta V- and J-gene trimming.

It was with 60 Vbeta and 13 Jbeta primers that the PCR ran. TCRdb's copy holds only in-frame clones and misses some; the assay was immunoSEQ multiplex PCR. The sample holds about 130,000 clones, 70% to 85% seen once. Details on this clone: Antigen specificity is unknown.

The CDR3 runs 17 residues. Germline assignment: CDR1 MGHRA and CDR2 YSYEKL. The V gene is TRBV4-1, the J gene TRBJ2-5; 9 nucleotides match TRBD1. The J call may be wrong; the DNA end is better matched by TRBJ2-7. The TCR comes from a boy aged 2 to 10 in good health and CMV-seronegative. Sequenced sample: PBMCs. The CDR3 DNA reads as TGCGCCAGCAGCCAAGAATTCCCGGGACAGGGCATCTACGAGCAGTACTTC. This gives the protein CASSQEFPGQGIYEQYF.